Below are 26 T cell receptor beta chains sequenced from a single sample in a study of Ad26.COV2.S vaccination and SARS-CoV-2 variants (dated by TCRdb to the early 2020s). The treatment or condition label here, explained by the study, means: some 20 received Ad26.COV2.S at low or high dose, single or two shots; 5 received placebo; per-sample allocation not given. For vaccine and placebo recipients, repertoires were sequenced using samples collected on day 63 after the first injection. Libraries came from the immunoSEQ multiplex PCR assay. Drawn from immuneACCESS, this table holds only the in-frame rearrangements with V and J called that TCRdb kept. Clones are partly lost; checked studies trace under half to an unresolved V gene and leave the rest unexplained. Here the sample has about 410,000 clones; 89% occur a single time. Of the sample, around 1.8% falls within the top ten clones. The material was peripheral blood, obtained in a trial of Ad26.COV2.S vaccine versus placebo. Receptors originate from a person aged 18 to 59 who received the Ad26.COV2.S COVID-19 vaccine or a placebo.

This chain joins TRBV27 and TRBJ2-7; TRBD2 matches at 9 bases. The CDR3 is 15 amino acids. Trimming cost V 5 bases and J 2 bases; bases outside gene matches: 7. The germline V gene encodes CDR1 MNHEY and CDR2 SMNVEV (reference sequence). CDR3 loop: CASSVRGGRAYEQYF. The CDR3 region has the DNA TGTGCCAGCAGTGTCCGAGGCGGGAGGGCCTACGAGCAGTACTTC.

V and J are TRBV28 and TRBJ1-1; D unresolved. Germline V CDR1 and CDR2: MDHEN, SYDVKM. The CDR3 is 14 amino acids. With 5 bases removed from V and 4 bases from J, the gap between germline ends came to 14 bases. CDR3 sequence reads: CASSLGILGTEAFF. As DNA, the CDR3 is TGTGCCAGCAGTCTAGGGATTTTAGGCACTGAAGCTTTCTTT. Variable domain in full (rest from reference TRBV28 and TRBJ1-1): DVKVTQSSRYLVKRTGEKVFLECVQDMDHENMFWYRQDPGLGLRLIYFSYDVKMKEKGDIPEGYSVSREKKERFSLILESASTNQTSMYLCASSLGILGTEAFFGQGTRLTVV.

The chain recombines TRBV2 with TRBJ2-2; 7 nucleotides match TRBD1. The germline gives CDR1 SNHLY, CDR2 FYNNEI. The CDR3 sequence is 13 residues long. Losses at the gene ends were 8 bases for V and 8 bases for J; bases not matched to a gene: 8. In DNA, the CDR3 is TGTGCCAGCTCACGCCAGGGGGAGGGGGAGCTGTTTTTT. It codes for CASSRQGEGELFF.

J is TRBJ1-3 and V is TRBV30; D ambiguous. The CDR3 runs 16 residues. The germline CDR1 and CDR2 sequences are GTSNPN and SVGIG (reference sequence). Trimming took 4 bases from V and 4 from J, leaving 20 bases between them. CDR3 nucleotides: TGTGCCTGGAACCCACACCGGACCTTAGAAGGAAACACCATATATTTT. It translates to CAWNPHRTLEGNTIYF.

The chain joins TRBV18 to TRBJ2-7; D could derive from TRBD1 or TRBD2 (5 bases each). The CDR3 length is 16 residues. V was clipped by 5 bases and J by 4 bases, with 21 bases between them. Germline V gene sequence: CDR1 KGHSH, CDR2 LQKENI. The CDR3 coding sequence is TGTGCCAGCTCAGCTAATCCGGGACGCGGTCGATACGAGCAGTACTTC. Residues: CASSANPGRGRYEQYF. Variable domain in full (rest from reference TRBV18 and TRBJ2-7): NAGVMQNPRHLVRRRGQEARLRCSPMKGHSHVYWYRQLPEEGLKFMVYLQKENIIDESGMPKERFSAEFPKEGPSILRIQQVVRGDSAAYFCASSANPGRGRYEQYFGPGTRLTVT.

The V and J genes are TRBV25-1 and TRBJ1-6; D is unclear. CDR3 length: 13 residues. The V gene's germline CDR1 is MGHDK and CDR2 SYGVNS. Between the trimmed V and J ends, which lost 4 bases and 7 bases, there was a span of 8 bases. Here the CDR3 reads CASSGVSNSPLHF. In DNA, the CDR3 is TGTGCCAGCAGTGGCGTAAGCAATTCACCCCTCCACTTT.

The J gene is TRBJ2-7, the V gene TRBV10-2; 8 bases agree with TRBD2. CDR3 length equals 15 residues. Trimming took 8 bases from V and 0 from J; bases not matched to a gene: 9. CDR1 and CDR2 from the germline V gene are WSHSY and SAAADI. The CDR3 reads CASSSLAGVSYEQYF. CDR3 nucleotides: TGCGCCAGCTCAAGCCTAGCGGGTGTCTCCTACGAGCAGTACTTC.

This chain links TRBV19 with TRBJ2-1; 12 nucleotides match TRBD1. This CDR3 region has 15 residues. Germline-derived CDR1 and CDR2 are LNHDA and SQIVND (reference sequence). Trimming removed 5 bases from V and 7 bases from J; junction bases left unmatched: 6. CDR3 sequence reads: CASSPGTGGENEQFF. CDR3 nucleotide sequence: TGTGCCAGTAGTCCTGGGACAGGGGGCGAGAATGAGCAGTTCTTC.

This rearrangement joins TRBV20-1 to TRBJ2-3; no clear D. This CDR3 is built from 15 residues. Germline V CDR1 and CDR2: DFQATT, SNEGSKA (reference sequence). Trimming removed 3 bases at V and 2 bases at J, with 15 bases between. CDR3 protein: CSASVSAGFTDTQYF. The DNA for the CDR3 is TGCAGTGCTAGTGTGTCGGCAGGATTCACAGATACGCAGTATTTT.

The chain joins TRBV19 to TRBJ1-1; D remains ambiguous. Trimming stripped 7 bases from V and 4 bases from J, with 7 bases between. The germline gives CDR1 LNHDA, CDR2 SQIVND (reference sequence). The CDR3 has 11 amino acids. Written as DNA, the CDR3 is TGTGCCAGTACCGGAGCCACTGAAGCTTTCTTT. Protein: CASTGATEAFF.

The genes are TRBV9 and TRBJ2-2; 9 positions match TRBD2. The length of the CDR3 is 17 residues. Germline-derived CDR1 and CDR2 are SGDLS and YYNGEE. The V gene end was trimmed by 0 bases and the J gene end by 4 bases; junction bases not matched to a gene: 7. Written as DNA, the CDR3 is TGTGCCAGCAGCGTAGATCTGCGGGAGGGCCGCACCGGGGAGCTGTTTTTT. Translating gives CASSVDLREGRTGELFF. Together with reference TRBV9 and TRBJ2-2, the CDR3 gives the full variable domain: DSGVTQTPKHLITATGQRVTLRCSPRSGDLSVYWYQQSLDQGLQFLIQYYNGEERAKGNILERFSAQQFPDLHSELNLSSLELGDSALYFCASSVDLREGRTGELFFGEGSRLTVL.

V usage is TRBV3-1 (or the pseudogene TRBV3-2) and J usage is TRBJ2-3; 8 bases fit TRBD2. Trimming took 7 bases from V and 2 from J; bases not matched to a gene: 2. Germline CDR1 LGHDT, CDR2 YNNKEL (reference sequence). CDR3 length: 13 amino acids. CDR3 coding DNA: TGTGCCAGCACCGGACTAGCCACAGATACGCAGTATTTT. This gives the protein CASTGLATDTQYF.

The V and J genes are TRBV29-1 and TRBJ2-3; D possibly uses TRBD1 or TRBD2 (6 bases each). The CDR3 runs to 15 residues. The germline gives CDR1 SQVTM, CDR2 ANQGSEA. V lost 8 bases and J lost 1, with 19 bases in between. In DNA, the CDR3 is TGCAGCACCGAAGGGGGGACCGCTCGCACAGATACGCAGTATTTT. Its protein is CSTEGGTARTDTQYF.

The chain couples TRBV3-1 (or the pseudogene TRBV3-2) to TRBJ1-4; no reliable D call. The CDR3 is made up of 12 amino acids. The germline CDR1 and CDR2 sequences are LGHDT and YNNKEL (reference sequence). The V gene lost 5 bases and the J gene lost 6 bases, with 7 bases spanning the gap. The DNA of the CDR3 is TGTGCCAGCAGCAGGTCCGATGAAAAACTGTTTTTT. Its translation: CASSRSDEKLFF.

This sequence joins TRBV6-5 and TRBJ1-2; 9 nucleotides match TRBD1. Trimming took 1 base from V and 4 from J; bases not matched to a gene: 4. The CDR3 length is 15 residues. Looked up from germline, CDR1 is MNHEY and CDR2 is SVGAGI. Written as DNA, the CDR3 is TGTGCCAGCAGTTACTTTACAGGGGGCGTCTATGGCTACACCTTC. Translating gives CASSYFTGGVYGYTF.

The chain is built from TRBV14 and TRBJ2-7, with D tentatively TRBD2 (5 bases). The CDR3 has 12 residues. Germline values: CDR1 SGHDN, CDR2 FVKESK. V lost 0 bases and J 7 bases, leaving 7 bases between the germline ends. In nucleotides, the CDR3 is TGTGCCAGCAGCCAAGACTCGGGGGAGCAGTACTTC. As protein: CASSQDSGEQYF.

J is TRBJ2-5 and V is TRBV11-3; D perhaps matches TRBD1 (5 bases). This CDR3 has 15 amino acids. The V end lost 1 base, the J end lost 5 bases, and 14 bases lay between the germline ends. In germline, CDR1 is SGHNT, CDR2 YENEEA. CDR3 protein: CASSLGPSSGETQYF. Here the CDR3 DNA reads TGTGCCAGCAGCTTAGGTCCCTCCTCAGGGGAGACCCAGTACTTC.

CDR3 loop: CASSEYGGRSYNEQFF. The DNA for the CDR3 is TGTGCCAGCAGTGAATACGGCGGGAGGTCGTACAATGAGCAGTTCTTC. The chain combines TRBV25-1 with TRBJ2-1; 8 bases map to TRBD2. The V gene's germline CDR1 is MGHDK and CDR2 SYGVNS. The CDR3 has 16 residues. The junction had 5 bases not matched to a gene; V was cut back by 0 bases and J by 4 bases.

This chain links TRBV30 with TRBJ2-3, with TRBD2 identical over 9 bases. Losses at the gene ends were 1 base for V and 6 bases for J; bases not matched to a gene: 8. Germline V CDR1 and CDR2: GTSNPN, SVGIG (reference sequence). The CDR3 is 15 residues long. CDR3 coding DNA: TGTGCCTGGAGTGATAAAGCGGGAGGACGCGATACGCAGTATTTT. Residues: CAWSDKAGGRDTQYF. Full variable domain (rest looked up from reference TRBV30 and TRBJ2-3): SQTIHQWPATLVQPVGSPLSLECTVEGTSNPNLYWYRQAAGRGLQLLFYSVGIGQISSEVPQNLSASRPQDRQFILSSKKLLLSDSGFYLCAWSDKAGGRDTQYFGPGTRLTVL.

The chain has TRBV4-1 and TRBJ2-2; 11 bases match TRBD2. From germline, CDR1 is MGHRA and CDR2 YSYEKL. The CDR3 length is 18 residues. V shed 5 bases and J 4 bases; nucleotides not matched to a gene: 12. Here the CDR3 DNA reads TGCGCCAGCAGCAACACTCCCGGGACTAGCGGACGCACCGGGGAGCTGTTTTTT. It encodes CASSNTPGTSGRTGELFF.

This clone is a singleton in its sample. This chain connects TRBV7-8 to TRBJ1-1, with D possibly matching TRBD1 (6 bases). Trimming pared 0 bases from V and 1 base from J, leaving 9 bases between. This CDR3 is built from 15 residues. In germline, CDR1 is SGHVS, CDR2 FQNEAQ. This chain's CDR3 is CASSLAGHRNTEAFF. CDR3 nucleotide sequence: TGTGCCAGCAGCTTAGCGGGACACAGGAACACTGAAGCTTTCTTT. The full variable domain, with the rest looked up from reference TRBV7-8 and TRBJ1-1, is GAGVSQSPRYKVAKRGQDVALRCDPISGHVSLFWYQQALGQGPEFLTYFQNEAQLDKSGLPSDRFFAERPEGSVSTLKIQRTQQEDSAVYLCASSLAGHRNTEAFFGQGTRLTVV.

The J gene is TRBJ2-1, the V gene TRBV4-3, with D possibly TRBD2 on 6 matching bases. CDR1 LGHNA and CDR2 YSLEER come from the germline V gene. CDR3 length: 16 amino acids. V was trimmed by 0 bases and J by 3 bases, leaving 12 bases between them. CDR3 protein: CASSQDWGEYYNEQFF. CDR3 in DNA: TGCGCCAGCAGCCAAGATTGGGGGGAGTACTACAATGAGCAGTTCTTC.

CDR3 region: CASRRQVLTSPLHF. In DNA form, the CDR3 reads TGTGCCAGCAGGCGCCAGGTTCTAACTTCACCCCTCCACTTT. The chain uses TRBV6-5 and TRBJ1-6, with D unclear. The CDR3 runs to 14 residues. The ends were cut back, 6 bases at V and 9 bases at J, with 15 bases in the middle. Per germline, CDR1 MNHEY and CDR2 SVGAGI.

This clone was observed a handful of times. This chain uses TRBV29-1 with TRBJ2-5; weak D call: TRBD1 (5 bases). Trimming shortened V by 4 bases and J by 5 bases, and 17 bases separated the two germline ends. Germline CDR1 SQVTM, CDR2 ANQGSEA. This CDR3 region has 14 residues. Here the CDR3 reads CSVAQGRPLETQYF. DNA of the CDR3: TGCAGCGTTGCCCAGGGCAGGCCGTTGGAGACCCAGTACTTC.

This chain uses TRBV7-3 with TRBJ2-1, with 12 positions matching TRBD2. Trimming removed 1 base from V and 7 bases from J; junction bases left unmatched: 8. Germline lookup yields CDR1 SGHTA and CDR2 FQGTGA. CDR3 size: 17 residues. CDR3 nucleotides: TGTGCCAGCAGCTTAAGTTGGACTAGCGGGACCTTTAATGAGCAGTTCTTC. Its translation: CASSLSWTSGTFNEQFF.

The chain uses TRBV5-1 and TRBJ2-3, with D hard to call. CDR1 is SGHRS and CDR2 is YFSETQ in the germline V gene. This CDR3 has 11 residues. The V gene lost 8 bases and the J gene lost 2 bases, with 6 bases spanning the gap. CDR3 in amino acids: CASRDTDTQYF. The CDR3 DNA follows: TGCGCCAGTCGCGACACAGATACGCAGTATTTT.